The TCR beta chain described here comes from a study of CD8 T cells in Susac syndrome. Trimming took 5 bases from V and 3 from J; bases not matched to a gene: 8. Germline CDR1 LGHDT, CDR2 YNNKEL (reference sequence). The CDR3 is 16 residues long. CD8+ and CD4+ T cells taken from blood had their TCR beta sequenced. The individuals used as controls were healthy donors who had been matched for both age and sex. Random hexamers were used to reverse transcribe an amount of about 0.45 to 1 ug RNA. Amplification of TCR beta CDR3 spanned 54 Vbeta and 13 Jbeta via immunoSEQ multiplex PCR. One entry per CDR3 protein results from TCRdb running MiXCR on the immunoSEQ multiplex PCR reads. The repertoire consists of over 95,000 distinct CDR3 sequences, with around nine tenths occurring once and the leading ten covering 0.11% to 0.15%.

The clonotype comes from a human donor in good health. The chain combines TRBV3-1 with TRBJ2-7, with TRBD2 matching over 12 bases. The sample was CD4+ T cells from PBMCs. CDR3 amino acids: CASSSRTSGTIYEQYF. CDR3 DNA sequence: TGTGCCAGCAGCTCGCGGACTAGCGGGACCATCTACGAGCAGTACTTC.